This T cell receptor (beta chain) was captured by sequencing in a study of cytomegalovirus exposure and HLA in healthy donors. PCR employed 60 Vbeta and 13 Jbeta primers. Method: immunoSEQ multiplex PCR; TCRdb's copy keeps in-frame clones and lacks some. The sample carries 120,000 to 150,000 clones, about 79% recorded once. The CDR3 length is 12 residues. Germline values: CDR1 SEHNR, CDR2 FQNEAQ (reference sequence). Trimming took 5 bases from V and 6 from J, leaving 7 bases between them. This clone showed up just once. What it recognizes is unknown. Findings and caveats of the study: Later analysis identified 15,000 to 20,000 TCR beta sequences associated with HLA alleles, using a false discovery rate threshold of 0.05.

The specimen was PBMCs. The receptor was derived from a man aged 40-49 years in good health and CMV-seropositive. The V and J genes are TRBV7-9 and TRBJ2-2; a possible D gene is TRBD1 (6 bases). The CDR3 bases are TGTGCCAGCAGCGGGGGCCCCGGGGAGCTGTTTTTT. Protein sequence: CASSGGPGELFF. The full variable domain, completed using reference TRBV7-9 and TRBJ2-2, is DTGVSQNPRHKITKRGQNVTFRCDPISEHNRLYWYRQTLGQGPEFLTYFQNEAQLEKSRLLSDRFSAERPKGSFSTLEIQRTEQGDSAMYLCASSGGPGELFFGEGSRLTVL.